This T cell receptor beta chain was retrieved from a study of shared clonotypes between healthy human individuals. Using immunoSEQ multiplex PCR, the repertoire was profiled, and TCRdb retains in-frame clones only, with some absent. The sample carries 2 million to 3 million clones, approximately 94% recorded once. CDR1 and CDR2 (germline): SGHNT, YYREEE (reference sequence). This CDR3 region has 14 residues. The V gene lost 7 bases and the J gene lost 4 bases, with 17 bases spanning the gap. The sequence came from a man in his late teens or twenties in good health. Some clones in this sample may be carry-over from other donors' samples. The rearrangement uses TRBV5-4 and TRBJ2-5, with D tentatively TRBD2 (6 bases). Material for sequencing was naive CD4+ T cells from PBMCs. Regarding subset: CD45RA+ positively selected. CDR3 bases: TGTGCCAGCGGCGTAGGGCAGGGAGGAGAGACCCAGTACTTC. It specifies CASGVGQGGETQYF.